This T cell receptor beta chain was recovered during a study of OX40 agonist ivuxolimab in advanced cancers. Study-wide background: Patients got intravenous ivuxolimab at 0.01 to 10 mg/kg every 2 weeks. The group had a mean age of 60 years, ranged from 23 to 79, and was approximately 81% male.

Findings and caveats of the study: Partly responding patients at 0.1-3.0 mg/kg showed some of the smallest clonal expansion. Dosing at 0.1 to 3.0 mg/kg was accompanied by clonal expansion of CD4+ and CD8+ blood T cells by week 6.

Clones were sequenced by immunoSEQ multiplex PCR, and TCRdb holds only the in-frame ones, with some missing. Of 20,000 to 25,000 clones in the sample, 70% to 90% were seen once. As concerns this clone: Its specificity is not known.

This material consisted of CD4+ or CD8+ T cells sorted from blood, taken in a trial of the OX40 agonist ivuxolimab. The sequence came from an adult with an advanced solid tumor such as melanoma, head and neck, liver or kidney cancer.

CDR3 sequence (DNA): TGTGCCAGCAGCCCGACCCCCGCGGGACAGGGACATTCACCCCTCCACTTT. Protein sequence: CASSPTPAGQGHSPLHF. V gene TRBV7-6 combines with J gene TRBJ1-6, with 9 bases fitting TRBD1. Germline V lookup: CDR1 SGHVS, CDR2 FNYEAQ. J was trimmed by 8 bases and V by 5 bases; bases with no gene match: 13. The CDR3 runs 17 residues.